A selection of T cell receptor beta chains follows, all from one sample in a study of T-cell reconstitution after alpha-beta-depleted transplantation in children. TCRdb recomputed calls from the PCR reads with MiXCR, one row per CDR3 protein. Of a few hundred thousand distinct CDR3 sequences in the sample, 20% to 30% are singletons; the top ten hold around 4.8%. Sequencing used PBMCs, mostly from graft donor cells, obtained 360 days after TCRalphabeta/CD19-depleted stem cell transplant. All receptors come from a female patient aged 2-15 years who had a stem cell transplant for congenital amegakaryocytic thrombocytopenia, so the T cells may come from the graft donor. The CDR3 runs from the conserved cysteine through the conserved F or W. A D gene is named only where the DNA matches it firmly. Not every row has a clone size; where given, it reads once, few, many or a size class.

clone_size d_call j_call v_call cdr3_aa cdr3_nt
NA NA TRBJ2-1 TRBV28 CASVTRYNEQFF TGTGCCAGCGTGACCCGTTACAATGAGCAGTTCTTC
many NA TRBJ1-5 TRBV3-1 CASSQDKGPSSNQPQHF TGTGCCAGCAGCCAAGATAAGGGGCCTTCTAGCAATCAGCCCCAGCATTTT
NA NA TRBJ1-2 TRBV4-1 CASSQDWTLLYGYTF TGCGCCAGCAGCCAAGATTGGACATTACTCTATGGCTACACCTTC
few TRBD2 TRBJ2-1 TRBV5-4 CASSFGSLAGGPKGQFF TGTGCCAGCAGCTTCGGATCACTAGCGGGAGGGCCTAAGGGGCAGTTCTTC
NA NA TRBJ2-3 TRBV6-5 CASLAPPDTQYF TGTGCCAGCCTAGCCCCCCCAGATACGCAGTATTTT
NA NA TRBJ2-6 TRBV24-1 CATMDSSGANVLTF TGTGCCACCATGGACAGCTCTGGGGCCAACGTCCTGACTTTC
once NA TRBJ2-5 TRBV29-1 CSVGTGTQYF TGCAGCGTGGGTACAGGAACCCAGTACTTC
few NA TRBJ2-2 TRBV7-9 CASSLLLNTGELFF TGTGCCAGCAGCTTATTACTGAACACCGGGGAGCTGTTTTTT
many NA TRBJ2-2 TRBV28 CASTTRVMDTGELFF TGTGCCAGCACCACACGGGTAATGGACACCGGGGAGCTGTTTTTT
NA NA TRBJ1-1 TRBV4-3 CASSQDRDLLAFF TGCGCCAGCAGCCAAGATAGGGACCTACTAGCTTTCTTT
NA NA TRBJ2-1 TRBV6-2/TRBV6-3 CASSRDYNEQFF TGTGCCAGCAGTAGGGACTACAATGAGCAGTTCTTC
few NA TRBJ2-5 TRBV14 CASSHGITAISTQETQYF TGTGCCAGCAGCCACGGGATCACAGCAATCTCTACCCAAGAGACCCAGTACTTC
few TRBD1 TRBJ1-4 TRBV12-3/TRBV12-4 CASSRRQGMAEKLFF TGTGCCAGCAGCCGACGACAGGGTATGGCGGAAAAACTGTTTTTT
NA NA TRBJ2-1 TRBV2 CASSKLRAGAYEQFF TGTGCCAGCAGTAAGCTTCGGGCAGGGGCTTATGAGCAGTTCTTC
NA TRBD2 TRBJ2-2 TRBV7-3 CASSTRAGAKAGELFF TGTGCCAGCAGCACGAGAGCGGGAGCAAAAGCCGGGGAGCTGTTTTTT
few TRBD1 TRBJ1-1 TRBV29-1 CSVVTGEGTEAFF TGCAGCGTTGTGACAGGGGAGGGCACTGAAGCTTTCTTT
NA NA TRBJ2-1 TRBV11-1 CASSLGPEGSNEQFF TGTGCCAGCAGCTTAGGACCCGAGGGTTCCAATGAGCAGTTCTTC
NA NA TRBJ1-1 TRBV28 CASSFIREAFF TGTGCCAGCAGTTTTATAAGGGAAGCTTTCTTT
few NA TRBJ2-1 TRBV21-1 CASNQALGQLYNEQFF TGTGCCAGCAACCAGGCCCTTGGGCAGCTATACAATGAGCAGTTCTTC
few NA TRBJ1-6 TRBV4-1 CASSETIQGGNSPLHF TGCGCCAGCAGCGAAACGATACAGGGAGGTAATTCACCCCTCCACTTT
NA NA TRBJ2-6 TRBV5-6 CASSLSGRGIPGANVLPF TGTGCCAGCAGCTTGTCGGGCAGGGGTATCCCTGGGGCCAACGTCCTGCCTTTC
NA NA TRBJ2-6 TRBV5-1 CASSWGAPSPGANVLTF TGCGCCAGCAGCTGGGGGGCACCAAGTCCTGGGGCCAACGTCCTGACTTTC
NA TRBD1 TRBJ1-5 TRBV7-4 CARRWRDAGCRGTQPQHF TGTGCCAGGCGCTGGAGGGACGCTGGGTGCAGGGGGACTCAGCCCCAGCATTTT
NA TRBD1 TRBJ2-1 TRBV7-2 CASSLFGGQGYNEQFF TGTGCCAGCAGCTTGTTCGGGGGACAGGGGTACAATGAGCAGTTCTTC
NA NA TRBJ2-7 TRBV3-1 CASGQTGIEQYF TGTGCCAGCGGACAAACAGGGATCGAGCAGTACTTC
few NA TRBJ2-2 TRBV28 CASMGLSGAGELFF TGTGCCAGCATGGGGTTATCGGGCGCCGGGGAGCTGTTTTTT
NA NA TRBJ2-7 TRBV7-8 CASSLSLVTPGQETYEQYF TGTGCCAGCAGCTTAAGCCTTGTAACTCCGGGACAAGAAACTTACGAGCAGTACTTC
few NA TRBJ2-7 TRBV12-3/TRBV12-4 CASSFSITPPAYEQYF TGTGCCAGCAGTTTCTCCATTACTCCACCGGCCTACGAGCAGTACTTC
NA NA TRBJ1-4 TRBV10-1 CASSPDRNRDPNEKLFF TGCGCCAGCAGTCCTGACCGAAACAGGGATCCTAATGAAAAACTGTTTTTT
few TRBD1 TRBJ2-3 TRBV4-1 CASSQTGMADTQYF TGCGCCAGCAGCCAGACAGGGATGGCAGATACGCAGTATTTT
NA NA TRBJ2-1 TRBV2 CASSPGTSGEQFF TGTGCCAGCAGCCCGGGTACGAGCGGTGAGCAGTTCTTC
few TRBD2 TRBJ2-1 TRBV3-1 CASSQRLAGGGNEQFF TGTGCCAGCAGCCAACGACTAGCGGGGGGGGGCAATGAGCAGTTCTTC
NA NA TRBJ1-1 TRBV5-5 CASSPRWGGMNTEAFF TGTGCCAGCAGCCCCCGGTGGGGGGGGATGAACACTGAAGCTTTCTTT
NA NA TRBJ2-6 TRBV15 CATSLYGYSGANVLTF TGTGCCACCAGCTTATACGGGTACTCTGGGGCCAACGTCCTGACTTTC
many TRBD2 TRBJ2-5 TRBV28 CASSFSSGTVGETQYF TGTGCCAGCAGTTTTTCTAGCGGGACTGTAGGAGAGACCCAGTACTTC
NA NA TRBJ2-2 TRBV11-2 CASSLLTWANTGELFF TGTGCCAGCAGCTTATTGACCTGGGCGAACACCGGGGAGCTGTTTTTT
once TRBD2 TRBJ2-1 TRBV11-3 CASSLVGLAGAEQFF TGTGCCAGCAGCTTAGTGGGTTTAGCGGGAGCTGAGCAGTTCTTC
many TRBD1 TRBJ2-5 TRBV12-3/TRBV12-4 CASSSGTGRETQYF TGTGCCAGCAGTTCAGGGACAGGGAGGGAGACCCAGTACTTC
NA TRBD2 TRBJ2-3 TRBV4-2 CASSQEGRGGFQVTDTQYF TGTGCCAGCAGCCAAGAAGGACGGGGGGGATTCCAAGTAACAGATACGCAGTATTTT
few NA TRBJ2-7 TRBV4-1 CASSDTPGDTYEQYF TGCGCCAGCAGTGACACTCCCGGGGACACCTACGAGCAGTACTTC
NA TRBD1 TRBJ2-5 TRBV6-1 CASRSDRGVVQETQYF TGTGCCAGCAGATCTGACAGGGGGGTTGTCCAAGAGACCCAGTACTTC
NA NA TRBJ2-3 TRBV27 CASSLSRLTLDTQYF TGTGCCAGCAGTTTATCACGACTCACCCTAGATACGCAGTATTTT
many TRBD2 TRBJ2-1 TRBV4-3 CASSQEGASGDYNEQFF TGCGCCAGCAGCCAAGAAGGGGCTAGCGGGGATTACAATGAGCAGTTCTTC
few NA TRBJ1-1 TRBV10-3 CATGGRDGFAFF TGTGCCACCGGGGGCCGGGACGGATTTGCTTTCTTT
few TRBD1 TRBJ1-1 TRBV18 CASSLRDRRNTEAFF TGTGCCAGCTCACTCCGGGACAGGAGGAACACTGAAGCTTTCTTT
many TRBD2 TRBJ2-3 TRBV4-2 CASSRGLAGGEDTQYF TGTGCCAGCAGCCGGGGACTAGCGGGAGGGGAAGATACGCAGTATTTT
NA NA TRBJ2-3 TRBV20-1 CSAPSMGYTDTQYF TGCAGTGCTCCCAGCATGGGCTATACAGATACGCAGTATTTT
NA TRBD2 TRBJ2-7 TRBV28 CASSFPTPEAGGRYEQYF TGTGCCAGCAGTTTCCCGACCCCGGAAGCGGGAGGGCGCTACGAGCAGTACTTC